The 8 T cell receptor beta chains reported below all come from one sample, sequenced in a study of CD8+ T cells in alopecia areata. Peripheral blood samples and lesional scalp punch biopsies were obtained from alopecia areata patients. RNA was isolated and reverse transcribed to cDNA, the sequencing template. The assay was immunoSEQ multiplex PCR, and TCRdb's table has in-frame clones only and misses some. The sample includes 7,000 to 9,500 clones, around 55% of them seen just once. The material was skin, obtained at week 0. The receptor source for this set is a human donor with alopecia areata.

This rearrangement joins TRBV6-5 to TRBJ2-7; maybe TRBD2 (6 bases). With 2 bases removed from V and 6 bases from J, the gap between germline ends came to 14 bases. Per germline, CDR1 MNHEY and CDR2 SVGAGI. The CDR3 extends over 14 amino acids. The CDR3: CASSYKTSGGEQYF. CDR3 nucleotide sequence: TGTGCCAGCAGTTACAAAACCTCCGGGGGCGAGCAGTACTTC.

The rearrangement uses TRBV6-5 and TRBJ2-1; D is uncertain. V gave up 6 bases and J gave up 8 bases, with 11 bases separating them. Germline CDR1 reads MNHEY; CDR2 reads SVGAGI. CDR3 length equals 12 residues. The CDR3 DNA reads TGTGCCAGCAGATCCACCCGAGATGAGCAGTTCTTC. Translated, it gives CASRSTRDEQFF.

The gene calls are TRBV9 and TRBJ1-5; D perhaps matches TRBD1 (6 bases). The CDR3 is 14 residues long. The germline V gene has CDR1 SGDLS and CDR2 YYNGEE. V shed 3 bases and J shed 3 bases, with 10 bases lying between them. CDR3 sequence: CASSEGVSNQPQHF. The CDR3 region has the DNA TGTGCCAGCAGCGAGGGGGTGTCCAATCAGCCCCAGCATTTT.

For this clone: The junction and the germline gene differ at one end; a read error may be behind it. The chain links TRBV25-1 to TRBJ2-1; D not certain. The CDR3 is 11 residues long. From germline, CDR1 is MGHDK and CDR2 SYGVNS. For the CDR3, the DNA is TGCGCATTAAGCTCCTACAATGAGCAGTTCTTC. Translated, it gives CALSSYNEQFF.

This rearrangement joins TRBV7-8 to TRBJ2-1; tentatively, D is TRBD2 (6 bases). Germline assignment: CDR1 SGHVS and CDR2 FQNEAQ. CDR3 length equals 16 residues. Trimming took off 3 bases at V and 0 bases at J, with 12 bases between the two ends. CDR3 sequence (DNA): TGTGCCAGCAGCTTCCGGGAGCCAAGCTCCTACAATGAGCAGTTCTTC. Translating gives CASSFREPSSYNEQFF.

The CDR3 nucleotides read TGTGCCAGCAGGAGCGGGACAGTGGCGTTCTTC. Amino acids: CASRSGTVAFF. The chain couples TRBV6-9 to TRBJ2-1; D may match TRBD1 or TRBD2 (7 bases each). This CDR3 spans 11 amino acids. V was shortened by 6 bases and J by 15 bases, with 15 bases between the two germline ends. Looked up from germline, CDR1 is MNHGY and CDR2 is SVAAGI.

The chain uses TRBV4-2 and TRBJ2-1; 8 positions match TRBD2. This CDR3 has 15 residues. In germline, CDR1 is LGHNA, CDR2 YNFKEQ. Germline trimming cut 1 base from V and 4 bases from J; bases unmatched to any gene: 3. DNA of the CDR3: TGTGCCAGCAGCCAAGCCACTAGCGGTTACAATGAGCAGTTCTTC. This encodes CASSQATSGYNEQFF.

The DNA for the CDR3 is TGTGCCAGCAGCCAAGAAACAGGGGGACCCTACGAGCAGTACTTC. It is translated as CASSQETGGPYEQYF. The chain couples TRBV4-2 to TRBJ2-7; 8 nucleotides align to TRBD1. V shed 0 bases and J 2 bases; nucleotides not matched to a gene: 3. The CDR3 loop spans 15 amino acids. CDR1 is LGHNA and CDR2 is YNFKEQ in the germline V gene.